This entry is about one T cell receptor beta chain. TCRdb re-called the 5' RACE reads; one entry per CDR3 protein, DNA not given. This sample contains 150,000 to 200,000 distinct CDR3 sequences. This specimen comes from a study of monozygotic twins with inflammatory bowel disease. Looked up from germline, CDR1 is DFQATT and CDR2 is SNEGSKA (reference sequence). This CDR3 is built from 16 residues. Sequencing was performed on blood. This chain joins TRBV20-1 and TRBJ1-1. The TCR was taken from a human donor with ulcerative colitis or Crohn's disease, or a healthy co-twin of an affected twin (not recorded which). The CDR3 is CSVGGGPGRVGTEAFF.